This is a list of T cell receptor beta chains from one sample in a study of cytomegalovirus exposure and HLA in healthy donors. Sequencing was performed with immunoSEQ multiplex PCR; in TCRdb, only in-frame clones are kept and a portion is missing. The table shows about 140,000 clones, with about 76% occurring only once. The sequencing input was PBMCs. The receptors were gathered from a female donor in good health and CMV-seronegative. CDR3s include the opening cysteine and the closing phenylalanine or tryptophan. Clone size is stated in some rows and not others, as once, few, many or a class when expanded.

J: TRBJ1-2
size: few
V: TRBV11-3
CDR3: CASSFTGRGLYTF

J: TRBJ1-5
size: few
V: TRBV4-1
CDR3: CASSQAQGSGNQPQHF

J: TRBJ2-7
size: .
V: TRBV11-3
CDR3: CASSLDLPTNSYEQYF

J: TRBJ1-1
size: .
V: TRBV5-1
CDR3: CASSSLGGQTNTEAFF

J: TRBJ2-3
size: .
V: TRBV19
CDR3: CASSRLVWPDTQYF

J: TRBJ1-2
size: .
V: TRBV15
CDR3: CATSRGQQWGGNGYTF

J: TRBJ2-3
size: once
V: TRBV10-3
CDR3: CAISVGGEGTDTQYF

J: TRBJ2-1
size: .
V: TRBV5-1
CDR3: CASRPPGGNYNEQFF

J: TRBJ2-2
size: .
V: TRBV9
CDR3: CASSVSQGARRENTGELFF

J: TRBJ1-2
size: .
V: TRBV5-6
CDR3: CASSDRAGLGYGYTF

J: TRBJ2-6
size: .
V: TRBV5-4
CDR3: CASIEGQGAAGANVLTF

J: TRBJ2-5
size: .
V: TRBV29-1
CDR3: CSVKAGHLEEQYF

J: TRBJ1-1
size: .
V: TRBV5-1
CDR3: CASSLVGQTAEAFF

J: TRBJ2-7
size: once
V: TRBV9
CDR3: CASSDTGTAGEQYF

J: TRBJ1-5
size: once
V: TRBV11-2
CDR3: CASSLGDRANSNQPQHF

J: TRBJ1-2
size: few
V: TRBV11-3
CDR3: CASSSRDRDGYTF

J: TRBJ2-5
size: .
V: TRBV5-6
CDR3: CASSSRETQYF

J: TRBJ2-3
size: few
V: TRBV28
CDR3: CASRGGLEPDTQYF

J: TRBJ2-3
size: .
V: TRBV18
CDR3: CASSPAPSADTQYF

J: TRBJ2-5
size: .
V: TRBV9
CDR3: CASSVGGTSGPETQYF

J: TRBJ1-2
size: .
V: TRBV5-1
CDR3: CASSFGTGCGYTF

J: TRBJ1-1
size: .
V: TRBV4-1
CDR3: CASSPRDRMNTEAFF

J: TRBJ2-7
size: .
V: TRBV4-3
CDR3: CASSYSGTGESYEQYF

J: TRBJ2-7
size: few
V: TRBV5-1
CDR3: CASSLLTSGGLSSYEQYF